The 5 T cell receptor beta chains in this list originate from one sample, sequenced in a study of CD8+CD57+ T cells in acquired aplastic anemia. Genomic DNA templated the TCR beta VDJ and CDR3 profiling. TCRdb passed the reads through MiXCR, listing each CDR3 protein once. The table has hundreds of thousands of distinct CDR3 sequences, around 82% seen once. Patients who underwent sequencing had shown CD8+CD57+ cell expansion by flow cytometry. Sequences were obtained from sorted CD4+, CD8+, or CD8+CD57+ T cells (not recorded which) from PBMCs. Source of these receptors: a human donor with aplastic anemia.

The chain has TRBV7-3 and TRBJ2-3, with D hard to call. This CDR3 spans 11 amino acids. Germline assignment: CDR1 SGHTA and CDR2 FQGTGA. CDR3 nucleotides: TGTGCTAGTAGCTTCCCAGATACGCAGTATTTT. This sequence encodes CASSFPDTQYF.

CDR3 region: CASSLRVGTEAFF. The CDR3 DNA reads as TGTGCCAGCAGCTTGAGGGTAGGCACTGAAGCTTTCTTT. This chain uses TRBV5-4 with TRBJ1-1; D remains unclear. With 1 base removed from V and 4 bases from J, the gap between germline ends came to 8 bases. The CDR3 contains 13 residues. The germline gives CDR1 SGHNT, CDR2 YYREEE (reference sequence).

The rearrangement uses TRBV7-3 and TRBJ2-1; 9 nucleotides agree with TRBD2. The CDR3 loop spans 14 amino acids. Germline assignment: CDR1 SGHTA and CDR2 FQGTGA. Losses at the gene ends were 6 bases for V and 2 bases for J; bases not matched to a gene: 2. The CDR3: CASSSSGTYNEQFF. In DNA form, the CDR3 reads TGTGCCAGCAGTTCTAGCGGGACCTACAATGAGCAGTTCTTC.

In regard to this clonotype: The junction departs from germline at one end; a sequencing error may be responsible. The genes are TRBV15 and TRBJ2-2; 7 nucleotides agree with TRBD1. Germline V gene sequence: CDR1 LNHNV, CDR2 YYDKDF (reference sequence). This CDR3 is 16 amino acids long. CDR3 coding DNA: TGTGCCACCAGCGCATATGGGGACAGCTCCTACGATGAGCAGTTCTTT. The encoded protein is CATSAYGDSSYDEQFF.

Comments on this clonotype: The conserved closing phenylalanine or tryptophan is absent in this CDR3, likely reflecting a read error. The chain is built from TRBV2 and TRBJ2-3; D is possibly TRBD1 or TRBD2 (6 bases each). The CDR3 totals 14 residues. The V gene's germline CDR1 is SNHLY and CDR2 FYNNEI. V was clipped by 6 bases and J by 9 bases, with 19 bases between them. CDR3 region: CASRLQGGPDTQYC. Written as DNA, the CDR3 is TGTGCCAGCAGGTTACAGGGAGGTCCCGACACGCAGTATTGT.